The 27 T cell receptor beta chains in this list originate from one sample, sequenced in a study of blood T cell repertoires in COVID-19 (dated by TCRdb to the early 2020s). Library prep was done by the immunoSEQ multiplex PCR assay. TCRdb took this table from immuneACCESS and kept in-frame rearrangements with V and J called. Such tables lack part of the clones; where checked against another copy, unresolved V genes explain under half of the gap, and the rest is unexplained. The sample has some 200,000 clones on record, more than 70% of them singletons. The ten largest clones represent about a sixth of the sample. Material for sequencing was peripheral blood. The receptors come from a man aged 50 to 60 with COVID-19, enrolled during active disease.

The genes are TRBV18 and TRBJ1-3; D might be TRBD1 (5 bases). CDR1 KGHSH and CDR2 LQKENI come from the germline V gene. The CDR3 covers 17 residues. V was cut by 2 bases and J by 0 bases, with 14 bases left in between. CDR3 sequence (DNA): TGTGCCAGCTCACCATGGGGGGGGTCGAGCTCTGGAAACACCATATATTTT. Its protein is CASSPWGGSSSGNTIYF.

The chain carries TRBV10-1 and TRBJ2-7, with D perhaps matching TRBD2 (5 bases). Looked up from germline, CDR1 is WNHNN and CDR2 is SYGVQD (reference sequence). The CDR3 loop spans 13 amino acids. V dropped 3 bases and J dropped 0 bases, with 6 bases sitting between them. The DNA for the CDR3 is TGCGCCAGCAGTGACCGGGGCTCCTACGAGCAGTACTTC. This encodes CASSDRGSYEQYF.

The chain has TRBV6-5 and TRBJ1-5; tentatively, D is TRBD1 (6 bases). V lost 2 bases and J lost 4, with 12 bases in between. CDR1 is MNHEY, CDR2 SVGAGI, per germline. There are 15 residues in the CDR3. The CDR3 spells CASSYAGEGNQPQHF. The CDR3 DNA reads TGTGCCAGCAGTTACGCAGGGGAAGGAAATCAGCCCCAGCATTTT.

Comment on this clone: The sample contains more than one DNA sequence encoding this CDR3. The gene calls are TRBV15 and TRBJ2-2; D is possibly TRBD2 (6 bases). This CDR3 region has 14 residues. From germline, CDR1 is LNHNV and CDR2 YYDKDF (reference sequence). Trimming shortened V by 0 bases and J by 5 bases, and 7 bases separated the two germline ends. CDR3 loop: CATSRDRGTGELFF. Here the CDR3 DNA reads TGTGCCACCAGCAGAGATCGGGGGACCGGGGAGCTGTTTTTT.

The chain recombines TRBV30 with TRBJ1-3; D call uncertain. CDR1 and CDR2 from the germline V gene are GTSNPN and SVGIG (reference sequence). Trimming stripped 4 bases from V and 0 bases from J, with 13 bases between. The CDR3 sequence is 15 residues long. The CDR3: CAWNRRRLSGNTIYF. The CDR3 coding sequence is TGTGCCTGGAATCGGAGGAGACTCTCTGGAAACACCATATATTTT. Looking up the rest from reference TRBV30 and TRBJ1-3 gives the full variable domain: SQTIHQWPATLVQPVGSPLSLECTVEGTSNPNLYWYRQAAGRGLQLLFYSVGIGQISSEVPQNLSASRPQDRQFILSSKKLLLSDSGFYLCAWNRRRLSGNTIYFGEGSWLTVV.

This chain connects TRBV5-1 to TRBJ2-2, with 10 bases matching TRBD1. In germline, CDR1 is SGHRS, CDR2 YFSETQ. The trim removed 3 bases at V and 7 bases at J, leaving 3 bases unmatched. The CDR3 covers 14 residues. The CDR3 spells CASSSTGGFGELFF. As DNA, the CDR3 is TGCGCCAGCAGCTCGACAGGGGGCTTCGGGGAGCTGTTTTTT.

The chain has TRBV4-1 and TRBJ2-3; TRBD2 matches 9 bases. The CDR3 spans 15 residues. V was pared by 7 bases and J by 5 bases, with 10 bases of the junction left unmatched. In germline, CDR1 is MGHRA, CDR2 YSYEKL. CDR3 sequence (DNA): TGCGCCAGCAAGGGGGCTAGCGGGGTTGGAGATACGCAGTATTTT. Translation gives CASKGASGVGDTQYF.

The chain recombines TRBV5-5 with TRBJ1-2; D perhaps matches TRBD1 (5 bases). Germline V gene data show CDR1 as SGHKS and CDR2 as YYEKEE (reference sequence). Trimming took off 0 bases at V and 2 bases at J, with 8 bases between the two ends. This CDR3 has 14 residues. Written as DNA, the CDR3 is TGTGCCAGCAGCTTGGTGGCAGGGAACTATGGCTACACCTTC. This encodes CASSLVAGNYGYTF.

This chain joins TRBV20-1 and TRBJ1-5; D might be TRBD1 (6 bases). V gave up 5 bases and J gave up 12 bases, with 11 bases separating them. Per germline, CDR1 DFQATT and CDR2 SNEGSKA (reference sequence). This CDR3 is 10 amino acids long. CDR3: CSALWTVQHF. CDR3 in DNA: TGCAGTGCTCTTTGGACAGTCCAGCATTTT.

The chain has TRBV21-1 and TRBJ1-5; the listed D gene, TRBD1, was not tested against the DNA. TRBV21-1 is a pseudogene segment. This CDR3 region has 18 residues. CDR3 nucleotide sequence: TGTGCCAGCACCGAGTCCCAGGGGCTGTCTAGTAGCAATCAGCCCCAGCATTTT. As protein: CASTESQGLSSSNQPQHF.

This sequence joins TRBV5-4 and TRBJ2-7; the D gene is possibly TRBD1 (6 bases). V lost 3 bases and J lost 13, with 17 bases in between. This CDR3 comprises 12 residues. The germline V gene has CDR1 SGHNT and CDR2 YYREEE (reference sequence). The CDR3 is CASSSPQGVLYF. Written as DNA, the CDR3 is TGTGCCAGCAGCTCGCCACAGGGTGTATTATACTTC.

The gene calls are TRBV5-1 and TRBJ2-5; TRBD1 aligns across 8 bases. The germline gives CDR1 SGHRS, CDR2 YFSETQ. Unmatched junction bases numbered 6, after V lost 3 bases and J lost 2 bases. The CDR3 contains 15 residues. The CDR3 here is CASSSRGTGQETQYF. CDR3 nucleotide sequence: TGCGCCAGCAGCTCCAGAGGGACAGGTCAAGAGACCCAGTACTTC.

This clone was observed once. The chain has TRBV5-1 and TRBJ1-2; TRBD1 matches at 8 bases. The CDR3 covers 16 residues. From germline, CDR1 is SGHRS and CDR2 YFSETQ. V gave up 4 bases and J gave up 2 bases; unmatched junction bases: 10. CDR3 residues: CASSVGQGAGNYGYTF. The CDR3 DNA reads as TGCGCCAGCAGCGTTGGACAGGGAGCGGGGAACTATGGCTACACCTTC. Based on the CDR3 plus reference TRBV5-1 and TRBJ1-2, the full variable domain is KAGVTQTPRYLIKTRGQQVTLSCSPISGHRSVSWYQQTPGQGLQFLFEYFSETQRNKGNFPGRFSGRQFSNSRSEMNVSTLELGDSALYLCASSVGQGAGNYGYTFGSGTRLTVV.

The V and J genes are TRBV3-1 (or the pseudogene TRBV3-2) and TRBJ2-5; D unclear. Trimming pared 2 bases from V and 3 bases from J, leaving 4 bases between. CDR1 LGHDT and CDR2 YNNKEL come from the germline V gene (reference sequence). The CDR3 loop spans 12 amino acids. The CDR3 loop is CASSQREETQYF. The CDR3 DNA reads TGTGCCAGCAGCCAACGGGAAGAGACCCAGTACTTC.

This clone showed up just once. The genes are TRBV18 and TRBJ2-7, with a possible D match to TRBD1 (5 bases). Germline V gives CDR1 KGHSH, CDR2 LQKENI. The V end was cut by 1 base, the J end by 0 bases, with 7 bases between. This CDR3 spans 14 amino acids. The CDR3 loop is CASSPQGNSYEQYF. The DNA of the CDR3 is TGTGCCAGCTCACCACAGGGGAACTCCTACGAGCAGTACTTC.

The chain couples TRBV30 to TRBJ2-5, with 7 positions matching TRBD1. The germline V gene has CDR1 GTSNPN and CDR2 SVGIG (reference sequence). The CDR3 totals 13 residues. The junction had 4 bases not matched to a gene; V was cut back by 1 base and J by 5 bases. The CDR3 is CAWSGGGGETQYF. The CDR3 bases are TGTGCCTGGAGTGGAGGGGGCGGCGAGACCCAGTACTTC.

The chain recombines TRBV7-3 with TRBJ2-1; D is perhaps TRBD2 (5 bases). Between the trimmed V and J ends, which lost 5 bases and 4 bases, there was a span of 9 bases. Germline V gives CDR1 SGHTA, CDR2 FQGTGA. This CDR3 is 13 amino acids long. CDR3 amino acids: CASSLDFYNEQFF. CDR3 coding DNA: TGTGCCAGCAGCCTGGACTTTTACAATGAGCAGTTCTTC.

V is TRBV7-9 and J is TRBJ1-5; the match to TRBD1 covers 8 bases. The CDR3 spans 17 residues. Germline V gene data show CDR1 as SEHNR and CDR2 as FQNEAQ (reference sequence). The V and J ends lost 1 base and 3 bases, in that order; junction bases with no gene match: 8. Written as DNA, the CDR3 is TGTGCCAGCAGCTTAGGACAGGGGTCGATGTCCAATCAGCCCCAGCATTTT. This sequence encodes CASSLGQGSMSNQPQHF.

The CDR3 region is CASLTRADTGELFF. The DNA of the CDR3 is TGTGCCAGCCTAACGAGGGCCGACACCGGGGAGCTGTTTTTT. The J gene is TRBJ2-2, the V gene TRBV6-5, with D tentatively TRBD2 (5 bases). The germline gives CDR1 MNHEY, CDR2 SVGAGI. The CDR3 runs 14 residues. Trimming removed 8 bases from V and 3 bases from J, with 13 bases in between.

This CDR3 reads CASRLAGGTYNEQFF. The CDR3 nucleotides read TGCGCCAGCAGACTAGCGGGAGGGACCTACAATGAGCAGTTCTTC. J is TRBJ2-1 and V is TRBV10-2; 13 bases line up with TRBD2. V lost 6 bases, J lost 2 bases, and 1 base stayed unmatched. The CDR3 extends over 15 amino acids. Germline V gene lookup returns CDR1 WSHSY and CDR2 SAAADI.

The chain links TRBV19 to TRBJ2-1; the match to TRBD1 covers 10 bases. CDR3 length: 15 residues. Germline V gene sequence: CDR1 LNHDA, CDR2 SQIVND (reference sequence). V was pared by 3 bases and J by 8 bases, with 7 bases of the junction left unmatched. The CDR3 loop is CASSIGGQGFHEQFF. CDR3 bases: TGTGCCAGTAGTATTGGGGGACAGGGGTTCCATGAGCAGTTCTTC.

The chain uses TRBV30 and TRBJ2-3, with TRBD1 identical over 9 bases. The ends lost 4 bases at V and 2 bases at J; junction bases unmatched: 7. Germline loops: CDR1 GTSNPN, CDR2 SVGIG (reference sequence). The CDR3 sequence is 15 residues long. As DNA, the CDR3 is TGTGCCTGGACCCCGGGACAGGGAAACACAGATACGCAGTATTTT. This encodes CAWTPGQGNTDTQYF.

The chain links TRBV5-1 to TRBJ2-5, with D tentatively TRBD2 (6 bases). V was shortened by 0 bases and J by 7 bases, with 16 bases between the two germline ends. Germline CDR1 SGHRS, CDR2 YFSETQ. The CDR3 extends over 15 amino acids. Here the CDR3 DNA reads TGCGCCAGCAGCTTGGAGGCGGACTCCGGGGGGACCCAGTACTTC. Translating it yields CASSLEADSGGTQYF.

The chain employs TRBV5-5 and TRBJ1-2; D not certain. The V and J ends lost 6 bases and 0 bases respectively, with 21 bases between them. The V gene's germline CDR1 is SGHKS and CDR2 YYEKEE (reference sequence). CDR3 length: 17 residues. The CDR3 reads CASKEFPAELSNYGYTF. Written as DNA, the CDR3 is TGTGCCAGCAAAGAGTTCCCCGCTGAACTATCTAACTATGGCTACACCTTC.

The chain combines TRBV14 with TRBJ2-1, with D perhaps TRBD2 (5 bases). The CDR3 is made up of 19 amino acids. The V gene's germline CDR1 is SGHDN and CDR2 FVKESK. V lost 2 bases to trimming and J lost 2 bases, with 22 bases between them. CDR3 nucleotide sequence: TGTGCCAGCAGCCAATTCTTTCTTTATCGTGGGAGAACCTACAATGAGCAGTTCTTC. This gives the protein CASSQFFLYRGRTYNEQFF.

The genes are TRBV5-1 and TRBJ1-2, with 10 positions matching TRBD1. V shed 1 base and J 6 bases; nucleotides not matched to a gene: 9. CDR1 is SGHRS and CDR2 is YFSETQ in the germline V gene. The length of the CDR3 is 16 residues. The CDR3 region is CASSLRGDRGSHGYTF. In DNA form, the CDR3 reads TGCGCCAGCAGCTTGAGGGGGGACAGGGGATCTCATGGCTACACCTTC. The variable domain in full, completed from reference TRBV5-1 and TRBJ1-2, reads KAGVTQTPRYLIKTRGQQVTLSCSPISGHRSVSWYQQTPGQGLQFLFEYFSETQRNKGNFPGRFSGRQFSNSRSEMNVSTLELGDSALYLCASSLRGDRGSHGYTFGSGTRLTVV.

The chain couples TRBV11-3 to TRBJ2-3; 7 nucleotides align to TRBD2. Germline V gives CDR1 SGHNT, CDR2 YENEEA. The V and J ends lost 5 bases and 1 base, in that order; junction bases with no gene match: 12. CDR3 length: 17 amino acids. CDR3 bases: TGTGCCAGCAGCAAAGGATTCGGGGGGTTACGCACAGATACGCAGTATTTT. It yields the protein CASSKGFGGLRTDTQYF. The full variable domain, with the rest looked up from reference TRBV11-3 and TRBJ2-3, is EAGVVQSPRYKIIEKKQPVAFWCNPISGHNTLYWYLQNLGQGPELLIRYENEEAVDDSQLPKDRFSAERLKGVDSTLKIQPAELGDSAVYLCASSKGFGGLRTDTQYFGPGTRLTVL.